These T cell receptor beta chains were read from a single sample in a study of T cell responses to AZD1222 COVID-19 vaccine. This table comes from immunoSEQ multiplex PCR, and its TCRdb copy is limited to in-frame clones, with some not included. The data hold 200,000 to 300,000 clones, with roughly 93% observed a single time. The sequencing here drew on peripheral blood, taken on day 0 of AZD1222 vaccination. Receptors originate from an adult in good health. CDR3s include the opening cysteine and the closing phenylalanine or tryptophan. Clone size appears in some rows only: once, few, many, or a class for an expanded clone.

TRBV14	-	CASSHQLRGAFGGELFF
TRBV9	-	CASSEALGSYNEQFF
TRBV7-9	-	CASSSTTVGQYF
TRBV14	-	CASSQGAAGTQYF
TRBV28	once	CASSLAGGPTDTQYF
TRBV25-1	-	CASSRGASSSTGYTF
TRBV7-9	-	CASSLEGRETQYF
TRBV2	-	CASSEQVETQYF
TRBV19	-	CASSSDRGQTGELFF
TRBV2	-	CASCQEGPVSYEQYF
TRBV5-8	-	CASSGTGRVNEQFF
TRBV7-8	-	CASSLDVGTYEQYF
TRBV7-3	-	CASSRGEYETQYF
TRBV3-1/TRBV3-2	once	CASSQLGTEAFF
TRBV5-1	-	CASSLDGQNYGYTF
TRBV20-1	-	CSASTASPLEQYF
TRBV11-2	-	CASSLKGPIGPHRTIQYF
TRBV12-3/TRBV12-4	-	CASSLRSNTEAFF
TRBV7-2	-	CASSPGLAGALSSYNEQFF
TRBV4-2	-	CASSQGIAGVYNEQFF
TRBV5-6	-	CASSWTGREKLFF
TRBV2	few	CASSALRQDYNSPLHF
TRBV28	-	CASSLVQYNEQFF
TRBV10-3	once	CAISESSDRGRQPQHF
TRBV11-2	-	CASSPAFGETQYF
TRBV9	-	CASSHGAGAAGGDTQYF
TRBV5-1	-	CASSMSGQSSYNEQFF
TRBV18	-	CASSPPTGREKLFF
TRBV5-1	-	CASSGGTSVEETQYF
TRBV5-6	-	CASSIYRGAISGNTIYF
TRBV2	-	CASSVGDTEAFF
TRBV28	-	CASSLTGKETQYF